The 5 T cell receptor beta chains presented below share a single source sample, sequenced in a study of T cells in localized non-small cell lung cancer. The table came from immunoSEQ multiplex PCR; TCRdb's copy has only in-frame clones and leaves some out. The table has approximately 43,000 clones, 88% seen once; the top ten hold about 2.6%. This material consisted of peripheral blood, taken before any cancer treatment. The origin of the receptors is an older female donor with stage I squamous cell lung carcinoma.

The CDR3 coding sequence is TGTGCCAGCAGCCCCCCTGTGGTAGCGGGGTACAATGAGCAGTTCTTC. Protein: CASSPPVVAGYNEQFF. The V gene is TRBV14, the J gene TRBJ2-1; 8 bases map to TRBD2. The CDR3 totals 16 residues. Trimming cost V 4 bases and J 4 bases; bases outside gene matches: 9. CDR1 and CDR2 (germline): SGHDN, FVKESK.

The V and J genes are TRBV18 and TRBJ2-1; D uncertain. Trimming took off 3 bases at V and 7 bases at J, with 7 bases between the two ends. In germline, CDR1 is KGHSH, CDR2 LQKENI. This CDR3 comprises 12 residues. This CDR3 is CASSPQKNEQFF. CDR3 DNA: TGTGCCAGCTCACCGCAAAAGAATGAGCAGTTCTTC.

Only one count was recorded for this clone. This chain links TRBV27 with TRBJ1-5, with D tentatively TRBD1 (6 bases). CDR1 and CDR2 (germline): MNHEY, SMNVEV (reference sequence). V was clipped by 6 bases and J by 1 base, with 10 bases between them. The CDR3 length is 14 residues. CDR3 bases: TGTGCCAGCAGGGGGGCAGGGAGCAATCAGCCCCAGCATTTT. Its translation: CASRGAGSNQPQHF.

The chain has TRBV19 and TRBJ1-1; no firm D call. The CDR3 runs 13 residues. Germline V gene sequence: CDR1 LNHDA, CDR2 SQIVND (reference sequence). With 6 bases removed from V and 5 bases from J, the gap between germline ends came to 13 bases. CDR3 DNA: TGTGCCAGTAGCGCGACCGCCTGGACTGAAGCTTTCTTT. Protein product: CASSATAWTEAFF.

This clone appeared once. The DNA for the CDR3 is TGTGCCAGTAGTATCCCTCGGGGCCCTGTGGGTCAGCCCCAGCATTTT. Encoded protein: CASSIPRGPVGQPQHF. V is TRBV19 and J is TRBJ1-5; possibly TRBD1 for D (5 bases). V was cut by 3 bases and J by 6 bases, with 18 bases left in between. CDR3 size: 16 residues. Germline V gene lookup returns CDR1 LNHDA and CDR2 SQIVND (reference sequence).